This TCR beta chain was sequenced during a study of blood T cells in healthy people across ages (dated by TCRdb to 2013 to 2016). Study-level background: In model experiments, template switching captured roughly one uniquely barcoded TCR beta cDNA molecule for every two T cells. Age-related changes in TCR beta repertoire diversity were measured in the study by deep sequencing normalized with unique cDNA molecular identifiers. Donors of different ages were randomly distributed across sequencing lanes to avoid experimental bias. The study analyzed two additional independent replicas of 1 million unique cDNA reads from the same blood draw for two donors, one aged 18 to 30 and one aged 80 or older. The donors were divided into four age groups: young (average approximately 15 years), middle-aged (about 40), aged (about 60) and long-lived (roughly 86). The paper as a whole reports these results and caveats: The percentage of naive T cells measured by flow cytometry correlated strongly with observed TCR beta diversity. The long-lived group showed more naive CD4+ T cells, fewer expanded clones and increased TCR diversity than the aged group, suggesting age selection. Because the CMV infection status of the donors was unknown, age-related changes in expanded clonotypes may potentially have been confounded. Total diversity estimates from one million sequenced T cells were considered lower bounds and underestimates. Bulk unsorted PBMC profiling prevented conclusive comparison of naive and antigen-experienced compartments. As age increased, observed TCR beta diversity per million T cells dropped in a roughly linear way, and a significant reduction was already evident by age around 41.

The approximately 39 donors, aged about 6 to 100 years, were systemically healthy Caucasian individuals from Russia. Each donor gave 8.5 to 10 milliliters of peripheral blood, collected into EDTA-treated Vacutainer tubes. Ficoll-Paque density-gradient centrifugation was used to isolate PBMCs, with at least 7 million per sample. Trizol reagent was used to extract total RNA from PBMCs, with at least 5 micrograms per sample. For every donor, an aliquot of PBMCs went through flow cytometry to measure the percentages of naive CD45RAhigh/CD27high T cells. Note on this clonotype: The target of this receptor is not known. Base quality data are lacking; no much larger clone is found one base away.

The method was 5' RACE. These reads were obtained on an Illumina HiSeq 2500. A second roughly 7 to 11 cycle PCR used a sample-barcoded 5' primer and a J-beta primer mix. Each TCR beta cDNA molecule received a unique molecular identifier from a template-switch 5' adaptor carrying 12 random nucleotides. Each sample yielded at least 2.5 million CDR3-containing paired-end reads. The Mint cDNA synthesis kit, primed by a TRBC-specific oligonucleotide, was used to synthesize first-strand cDNA from all RNA. Following uracil-DNA glycosylase treatment, all cDNA underwent a first 18-cycle PCR with the universal primers M1SS and BC2_uni_R. The published analysis was carried out like this. For normalization, 1 million high-quality reads were randomly selected from each sample, with every read carrying a distinct molecular identifier. Instead of being binned into consensus sequences, reads that shared molecular identifiers were thrown out. MiTCR, run with a Q25 quality threshold and the strictest error-elimination algorithm, handled CDR3 identification, clonotype clustering and error correction. A nonparametric unseen species model with Euler transformation was used to estimate a lower bound on total TCR beta diversity. TCRdb handled the public reads itself, with Q25 trimming in fastp and clone calling in MiXCR, and kept productive beta chains. Each CDR3 protein gets just one entry, which takes the most common genes and DNA from the rows behind it. These V and J calls originate from TCRdb's pipeline instead of the authors' own analysis. The sample records hundreds of thousands of distinct CDR3 sequences, around 49% of which are singletons. The top ten clonotypes cover around 32% of the sample.

Specimen: blood. This TCR was sampled from a woman aged 55 to 70 in good health.

The DNA reads as follows: TGTGCCAGCAGCCTCACATTGGCGGGATTTTACAATGAGCAGTTCTTC. Its protein is CASSLTLAGFYNEQFF. Here the chain combines TRBV9 and TRBJ2-1, with TRBD2 tentatively as D gene (6 bases match). The CDR3 spans 16 residues, from the cysteine through the phenylalanine. The kept DNA is CDR3 alone, 48 bases in frame from the first base. From the germline V gene, CDR1 is SGDLS and CDR2 is YYNGEE. V is reduced by 4 bases and J by 4 bases, leaving a spacing of 18 bases between them.